This T cell receptor beta chain originates from a study of shared clonotypes between healthy human individuals. Looking at the study overall: Each donor's CD8 memory used one plate, CD8 naive two, each CD4 subset three.

It was CD45RO-negative cells, positively selected for CCR7, that made up naive CD8 cells, with terminally differentiated effector memory CD45RA+ cells excluded. The CDR3 sequence is 17 residues long. V shed 3 bases, J shed 5 bases, and the junction held 11 bases outside the gene matches. From germline, CDR1 is MGHDK and CDR2 SYGVNS. Measured with immunoSEQ multiplex PCR; TCRdb has only the in-frame clones, and not every one. In the table there are a few million clones, 85% to 95% of which are singletons. The chain employs TRBV25-1 and TRBJ2-3, with 10 bases lining up with TRBD1. The specimen was naive CD8+ T cells from PBMCs. This clonotype was sampled from a man in his late teens or twenties in good health. Some clones in this sample may be carry-over from other donors' samples. The CDR3, as DNA: TGTGCCAGCAGTGACTACCCCGGGACAGGGGTGATAGATACGCAGTATTTT. This encodes CASSDYPGTGVIDTQYF.